These 20 T cell receptor beta chains share one sample of origin, sequenced in a study of cytotoxic CD8 clonotypes in ibrutinib-treated CLL. Assay: immunoSEQ multiplex PCR; the TCRdb copy retains only in-frame clones and omits some. The top ten hold more than 6.5% of the sample, which has about 29,000 clones, 70% to 90% seen once. Sequencing was performed on PBMCs, taken after 24 months of ibrutinib treatment. All receptors derive from a human donor with chronic lymphocytic leukemia.

The V call is TRBV28, the J call TRBJ1-5; a weak D match, TRBD1 (5 bases). This CDR3 contains 14 residues. Germline V gives CDR1 MDHEN, CDR2 SYDVKM. V lost 0 bases, J lost 4 bases, and 7 bases lay in between. Here the CDR3 reads CASSLWTENQPQHF. The CDR3 DNA reads as TGTGCCAGCAGTTTATGGACAGAAAATCAGCCCCAGCATTTT.

This chain uses TRBV29-1 with TRBJ1-1; TRBD1 matches 11 bases. The CDR3 consists of 14 residues. The ends lost 4 bases at V and 11 bases at J; junction bases unmatched: 12. From germline, CDR1 is SQVTM and CDR2 ANQGSEA. Here the CDR3 reads CSVGPGTGGGEAFF. CDR3 in DNA: TGCAGCGTTGGTCCCGGGACAGGGGGGGGTGAGGCTTTCTTT.

The genes are TRBV7-6 and TRBJ2-3, with 9 bases aligning to TRBD2. The germline gives CDR1 SGHVS, CDR2 FNYEAQ. The V and J ends lost 5 bases and 4 bases, in that order; junction bases with no gene match: 10. The CDR3 loop spans 16 amino acids. The CDR3 nucleotides read TGTGCCAGCAGCGCTCGTGGCGGGGGGGTGGCAGATACGCAGTATTTT. It is translated as CASSARGGGVADTQYF.

This chain links TRBV2 with TRBJ2-7; TRBD1 matches 9 bases. The CDR3 consists of 15 residues. Unmatched junction bases numbered 11, after V lost 6 bases and J lost 5 bases. CDR1 SNHLY and CDR2 FYNNEI come from the germline V gene. CDR3 amino acids: CASRDPGQGLDEQYF. CDR3 coding DNA: TGTGCCAGCAGGGACCCGGGACAGGGTTTGGACGAGCAGTACTTC.

This chain connects TRBV5-4 to TRBJ1-2; D gene unclear. The germline V gene has CDR1 SGHNT and CDR2 YYREEE (reference sequence). Trimming stripped 5 bases from V and 0 bases from J, with 17 bases between. The CDR3 contains 16 residues. CDR3 region: CASSKEIQLSNYGYTF. DNA for the CDR3: TGTGCCAGCAGTAAGGAGATCCAGCTCTCTAACTATGGCTACACCTTC. Full variable domain (rest looked up from reference TRBV5-4 and TRBJ1-2): ETGVTQSPTHLIKTRGQQVTLRCSSQSGHNTVSWYQQALGQGPQFIFQYYREEENGRGNFPPRFSGLQFPNYSSELNVNALELDDSALYLCASSKEIQLSNYGYTFGSGTRLTVV.

V is TRBV7-6 and J is TRBJ2-7; 9 bases fit TRBD1. CDR1 and CDR2 from the germline V gene are SGHVS and FNYEAQ. Losses at the gene ends were 2 bases for V and 2 bases for J; bases not matched to a gene: 7. The CDR3 runs to 16 residues. The CDR3 loop is CASSLQTGTGTYEQYF. The CDR3 DNA follows: TGTGCCAGCAGCTTACAAACCGGGACAGGGACCTACGAGCAGTACTTC.

The chain employs TRBV19 and TRBJ2-2; 10 nucleotides match TRBD1. Germline V lookup: CDR1 LNHDA, CDR2 SQIVND (reference sequence). This CDR3 region has 18 residues. J gave up 2 bases and V 3 bases, and 9 bases lay outside the gene matches. CDR3 nucleotides: TGTGCCAGTAGTATGGGGACAGGGGCGGTGGAAAACACCGGGGAGCTGTTTTTT. Amino acids: CASSMGTGAVENTGELFF.

In its sample, this clone was seen once. The chain joins TRBV7-8 to TRBJ2-1; tentatively, D is TRBD1 (6 bases). This CDR3 spans 17 amino acids. Trimming cost V 5 bases and J 4 bases, with 21 bases left between them. Looked up from germline, CDR1 is SGHVS and CDR2 is FQNEAQ. CDR3 in DNA: TGTGCCAGCAGCACAACCAAGGGGGTGGGTATATACAATGAGCAGTTCTTC. This encodes CASSTTKGVGIYNEQFF.

In this sample, this clone turned up a few times. The rearrangement links TRBV28 to TRBJ2-7, with D perhaps TRBD2 (5 bases). In germline, CDR1 is MDHEN, CDR2 SYDVKM. Trimming took 7 bases from V and 0 from J, leaving 19 bases between them. This CDR3 region has 16 residues. Here the CDR3 reads CASTSTGRRRSYEQYF. The DNA of the CDR3 is TGTGCCAGCACCTCCACGGGCAGGAGGCGCTCCTACGAGCAGTACTTC. The full variable domain, completed using reference TRBV28 and TRBJ2-7, is DVKVTQSSRYLVKRTGEKVFLECVQDMDHENMFWYRQDPGLGLRLIYFSYDVKMKEKGDIPEGYSVSREKKERFSLILESASTNQTSMYLCASTSTGRRRSYEQYFGPGTRLTVT.

CDR3 sequence (DNA): TGTGCCAGCAGCGCCAGCTTTGGGGTCACCTACGAGCAGTACTTC. Protein product: CASSASFGVTYEQYF. The chain combines TRBV5-4 with TRBJ2-7, with D unresolved. The CDR3 runs 15 residues. Germline-derived CDR1 and CDR2 are SGHNT and YYREEE (reference sequence). The V and J ends lost 4 bases and 2 bases respectively, with 16 bases between them.

Only a few counts were recorded for this clone. The chain recombines TRBV7-9 with TRBJ2-1, with TRBD1 matching over 7 bases. CDR3 length equals 13 residues. Germline CDR1 and CDR2: SEHNR and FQNEAQ (reference sequence). Trimming cost V 7 bases and J 5 bases; bases outside gene matches: 5. The CDR3 region is CASTTGWDNEQFF. Written as DNA, the CDR3 is TGTGCCAGCACGACAGGGTGGGACAATGAGCAGTTCTTC.

This chain joins TRBV6-5 and TRBJ2-3; 7 positions agree with TRBD2. Germline V gene data show CDR1 as MNHEY and CDR2 as SVGAGI. There are 15 residues in the CDR3. J was trimmed by 2 bases and V by 5 bases; bases with no gene match: 7. CDR3 protein: CASSHRDYNTDTQYF. The CDR3 DNA sequence: TGTGCCAGCAGTCACCGGGACTACAACACAGATACGCAGTATTTT.

The CDR3 reads CAWSRRGLPGNTIYF. CDR3 DNA sequence: TGTGCCTGGAGTCGGCGGGGGCTACCTGGAAACACCATATATTTT. The V call is TRBV30, the J call TRBJ1-3; D perhaps matches TRBD1 (6 bases). Germline values: CDR1 GTSNPN, CDR2 SVGIG (reference sequence). The germline V and J ends were trimmed by 2 bases and 2 bases, with 13 bases remaining between them. The CDR3 sequence is 15 residues long.

The V and J genes are TRBV19 and TRBJ2-3, with TRBD2 identical over 7 bases. CDR1 and CDR2 from the germline V gene are LNHDA and SQIVND (reference sequence). The CDR3 has 13 residues. Trimming took 5 bases from V and 4 from J; bases not matched to a gene: 3. The CDR3 region has the DNA TGTGCCAGTAGTCCCGGGGGGTCAGATACGCAGTATTTT. Protein sequence: CASSPGGSDTQYF.

The rearrangement links TRBV14 to TRBJ1-1, with TRBD1 matching 7 bases. The CDR3 extends over 14 amino acids. The V segment lost 4 bases and the J segment 6 bases; nucleotides outside the gene matches: 8. CDR1 is SGHDN and CDR2 is FVKESK in the germline V gene. CDR3 amino acids: CASSRGLDRAEAFF. The CDR3 DNA reads as TGTGCCAGCAGCCGGGGGTTAGACAGGGCTGAAGCTTTCTTT.

The chain joins TRBV5-1 to TRBJ2-5; 7 bases match TRBD1. CDR3 size: 15 residues. V shed 5 bases, J shed 2 bases, and the junction held 9 bases outside the gene matches. Germline CDR1 SGHRS, CDR2 YFSETQ. The CDR3 region is CASRAGTAAQETQYF. DNA of the CDR3: TGCGCCAGCAGAGCCGGGACAGCCGCTCAAGAGACCCAGTACTTC.

The rearrangement uses TRBV19 and TRBJ2-7; 8 bases match TRBD1. CDR3 length: 14 amino acids. The germline V gene encodes CDR1 LNHDA and CDR2 SQIVND (reference sequence). With 4 bases clipped from V and 5 bases from J, the junction kept 7 bases outside the gene matches. The CDR3 DNA sequence: TGTGCCAGTAGTAAGGACAGGGAGCTTAACGAGCAGTACTTC. Encoded protein: CASSKDRELNEQYF.

This clone was seen only once. The chain joins TRBV2 to TRBJ1-2; D not certain. The germline V gene has CDR1 SNHLY and CDR2 FYNNEI. The V end was cut by 3 bases, the J end by 6 bases, with 17 bases between. The CDR3 is 15 amino acids. The CDR3 region has the DNA TGTGCCAGCAGTGATCAGGACGGTTTGGTTGATGGCTACACCTTC. Amino acids: CASSDQDGLVDGYTF.

This clone turned up a few times. The rearrangement uses TRBV19 and TRBJ1-5; D remains unclear. CDR3 length: 13 residues. Germline CDR1 and CDR2: LNHDA and SQIVND (reference sequence). V gave up 7 bases and J gave up 3 bases, with 10 bases separating them. In DNA, the CDR3 is TGTGCCAGTACGAACAGCCTCAATCAGCCCCAGCATTTT. It specifies CASTNSLNQPQHF.

J is TRBJ2-3 and V is TRBV7-9; 13 bases align to TRBD2. The germline CDR1 and CDR2 sequences are SEHNR and FQNEAQ (reference sequence). The CDR3 has 15 residues. Losses at the gene ends were 6 bases for V and 5 bases for J; bases not matched to a gene: 5. The CDR3 DNA follows: TGTGCCAGCAGGGTACTAGCGGGGGGGCAAGATACGCAGTATTTT. Its translation is CASRVLAGGQDTQYF.